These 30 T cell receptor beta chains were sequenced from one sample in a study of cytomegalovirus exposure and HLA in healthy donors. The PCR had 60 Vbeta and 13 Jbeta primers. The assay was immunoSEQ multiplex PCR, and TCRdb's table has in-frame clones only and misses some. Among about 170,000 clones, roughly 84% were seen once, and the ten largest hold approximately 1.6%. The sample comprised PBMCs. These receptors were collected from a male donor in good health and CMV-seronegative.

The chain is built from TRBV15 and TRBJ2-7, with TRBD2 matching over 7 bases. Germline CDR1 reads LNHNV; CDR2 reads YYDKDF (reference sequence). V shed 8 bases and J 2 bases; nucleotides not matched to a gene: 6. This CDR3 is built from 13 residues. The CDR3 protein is CATQTGGTYEQYF. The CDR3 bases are TGTGCCACCCAAACGGGGGGTACCTACGAGCAGTACTTC.

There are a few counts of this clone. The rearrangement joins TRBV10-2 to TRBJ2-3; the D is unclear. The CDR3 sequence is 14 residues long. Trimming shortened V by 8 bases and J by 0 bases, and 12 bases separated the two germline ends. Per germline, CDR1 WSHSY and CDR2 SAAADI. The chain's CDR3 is CASPGETSTDTQYF. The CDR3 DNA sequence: TGCGCCAGCCCTGGAGAGACTAGCACAGATACGCAGTATTTT.

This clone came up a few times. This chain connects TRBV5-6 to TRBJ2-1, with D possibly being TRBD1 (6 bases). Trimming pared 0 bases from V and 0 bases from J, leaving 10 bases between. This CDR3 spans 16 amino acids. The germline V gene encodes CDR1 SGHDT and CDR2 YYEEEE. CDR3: CASSLDRVSSYNEQFF. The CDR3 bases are TGTGCCAGCAGCTTGGACAGGGTTAGCTCCTACAATGAGCAGTTCTTC.

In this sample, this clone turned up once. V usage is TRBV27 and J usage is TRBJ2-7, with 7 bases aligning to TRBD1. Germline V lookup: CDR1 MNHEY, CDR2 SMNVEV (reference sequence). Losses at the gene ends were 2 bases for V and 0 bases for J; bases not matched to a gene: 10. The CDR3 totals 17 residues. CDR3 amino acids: CASSLGHRGRYSYEQYF. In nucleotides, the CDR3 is TGTGCCAGCAGTTTAGGCCACAGGGGACGCTACTCCTACGAGCAGTACTTC.

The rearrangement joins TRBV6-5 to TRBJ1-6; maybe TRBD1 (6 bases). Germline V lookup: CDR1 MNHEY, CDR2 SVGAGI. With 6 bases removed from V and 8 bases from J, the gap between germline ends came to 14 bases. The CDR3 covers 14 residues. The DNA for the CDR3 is TGTGCCAGCAGAGGAGGCAGGGGACATTCACCCCTCCACTTT. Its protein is CASRGGRGHSPLHF.

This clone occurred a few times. In nucleotides, the CDR3 is TGTGCCAGCAGCGAGGGACTTAGTGCCCACAATGAGCAGTTCTTC. Protein product: CASSEGLSAHNEQFF. The chain is built from TRBV27 and TRBJ2-1, with D tentatively TRBD2 (6 bases). Germline V lookup: CDR1 MNHEY, CDR2 SMNVEV (reference sequence). Trimming cost V 6 bases and J 5 bases, with 17 bases left between them. The CDR3 is 15 amino acids.

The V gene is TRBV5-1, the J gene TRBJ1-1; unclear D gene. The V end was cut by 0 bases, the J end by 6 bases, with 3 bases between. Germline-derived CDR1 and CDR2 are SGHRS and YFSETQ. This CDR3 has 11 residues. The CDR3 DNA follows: TGCGCCAGCAGCTTGGGAGCTGAAGCTTTCTTT. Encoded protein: CASSLGAEAFF.

The CDR3 protein is CAWSLGQGNTEAFF. The CDR3 coding sequence is TGTGCCTGGAGTCTCGGGCAGGGGAACACTGAAGCTTTCTTT. This sequence joins TRBV30 and TRBJ1-1, with TRBD1 as a possible D gene (5 bases). The CDR3 is made up of 14 amino acids. Trimming stripped 2 bases from V and 1 base from J, with 11 bases between. Germline V lookup: CDR1 GTSNPN, CDR2 SVGIG (reference sequence).

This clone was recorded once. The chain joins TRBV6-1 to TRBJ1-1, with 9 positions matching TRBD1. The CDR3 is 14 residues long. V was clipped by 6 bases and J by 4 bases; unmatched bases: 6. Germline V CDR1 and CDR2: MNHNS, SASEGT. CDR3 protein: CASRSDRGGTEAFF. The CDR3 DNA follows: TGTGCCAGCAGGTCGGACAGGGGTGGCACTGAAGCTTTCTTT.

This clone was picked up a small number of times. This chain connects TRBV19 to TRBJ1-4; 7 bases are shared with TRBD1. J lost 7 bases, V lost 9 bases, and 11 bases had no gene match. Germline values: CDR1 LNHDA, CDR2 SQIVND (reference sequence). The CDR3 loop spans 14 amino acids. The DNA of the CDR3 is TGTGCCAGCCGACCGACAGGGCCGATTGAAAAACTGTTTTTT. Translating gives CASRPTGPIEKLFF.

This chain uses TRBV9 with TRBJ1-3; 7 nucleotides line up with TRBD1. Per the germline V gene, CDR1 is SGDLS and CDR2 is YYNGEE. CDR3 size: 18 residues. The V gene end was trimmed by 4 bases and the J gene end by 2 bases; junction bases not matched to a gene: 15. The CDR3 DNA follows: TGTGCCAGCAGCCCAGGGGGTGGAGGGGGCGCGGCTGGAAACACCATATATTTT. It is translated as CASSPGGGGGAAGNTIYF.

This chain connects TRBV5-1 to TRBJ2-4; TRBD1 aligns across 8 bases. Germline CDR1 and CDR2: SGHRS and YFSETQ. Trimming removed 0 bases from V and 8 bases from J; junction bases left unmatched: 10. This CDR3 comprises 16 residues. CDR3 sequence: CASSLEGQELGYIQYF. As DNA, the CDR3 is TGCGCCAGCAGCTTGGAGGGACAGGAACTAGGGTACATTCAGTACTTC. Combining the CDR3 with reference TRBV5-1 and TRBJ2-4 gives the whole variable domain KAGVTQTPRYLIKTRGQQVTLSCSPISGHRSVSWYQQTPGQGLQFLFEYFSETQRNKGNFPGRFSGRQFSNSRSEMNVSTLELGDSALYLCASSLEGQELGYIQYFGAGTRLSVL.

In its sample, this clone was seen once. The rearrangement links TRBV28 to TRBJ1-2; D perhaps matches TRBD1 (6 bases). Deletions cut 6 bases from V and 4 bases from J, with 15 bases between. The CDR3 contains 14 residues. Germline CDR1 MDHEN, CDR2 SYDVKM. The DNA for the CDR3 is TGTGCCAGCAGCCCTCGGGGGGCCGGCTATGGCTACACCTTC. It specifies CASSPRGAGYGYTF.

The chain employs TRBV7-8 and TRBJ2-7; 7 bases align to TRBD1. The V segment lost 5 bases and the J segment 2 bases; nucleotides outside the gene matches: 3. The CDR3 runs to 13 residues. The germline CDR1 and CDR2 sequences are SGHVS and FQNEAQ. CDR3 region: CASSDRVAYEQYF. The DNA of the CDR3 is TGTGCCAGCAGCGACAGGGTCGCCTACGAGCAGTACTTC.

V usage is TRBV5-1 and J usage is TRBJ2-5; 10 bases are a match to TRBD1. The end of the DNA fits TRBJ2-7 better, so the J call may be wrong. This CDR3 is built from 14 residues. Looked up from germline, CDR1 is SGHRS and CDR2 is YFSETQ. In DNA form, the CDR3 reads TGCGCCAGCAGTCGGGGACAGGGGCCCTACGAGCAGTACTTC. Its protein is CASSRGQGPYEQYF.

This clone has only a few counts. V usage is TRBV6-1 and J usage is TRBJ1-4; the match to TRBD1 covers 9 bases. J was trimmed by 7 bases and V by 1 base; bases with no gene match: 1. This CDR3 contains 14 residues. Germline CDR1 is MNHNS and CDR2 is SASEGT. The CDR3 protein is CASSEGTGVEKLFF. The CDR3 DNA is TGTGCCAGCAGTGAAGGGACAGGGGTTGAAAAACTGTTTTTT.

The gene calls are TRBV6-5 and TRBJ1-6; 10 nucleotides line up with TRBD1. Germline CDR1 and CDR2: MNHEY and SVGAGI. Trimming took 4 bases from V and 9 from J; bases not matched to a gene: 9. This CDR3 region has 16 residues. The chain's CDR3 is CASSSRTGGQGSPLHF. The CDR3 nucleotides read TGTGCCAGCAGTTCCCGGACAGGGGGTCAGGGTTCACCCCTCCACTTT.

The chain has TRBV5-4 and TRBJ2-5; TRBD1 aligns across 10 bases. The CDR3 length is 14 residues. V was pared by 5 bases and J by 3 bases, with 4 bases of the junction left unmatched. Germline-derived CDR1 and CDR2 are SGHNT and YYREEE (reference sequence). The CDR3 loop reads CASRPGQGKETQYF. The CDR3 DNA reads TGTGCCAGCAGACCGGGACAGGGGAAAGAGACCCAGTACTTC.

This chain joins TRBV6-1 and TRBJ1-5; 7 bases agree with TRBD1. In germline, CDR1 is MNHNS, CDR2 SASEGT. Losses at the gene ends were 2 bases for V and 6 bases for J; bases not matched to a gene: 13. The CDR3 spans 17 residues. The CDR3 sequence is CASSEILGPGGIQPQHF. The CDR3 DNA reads TGTGCCAGCAGTGAAATACTGGGCCCAGGGGGGATTCAGCCCCAGCATTTT.

CDR3 region: CASSDLLTDTQYF. The CDR3 DNA reads TGTGCCAGCAGTGACCTACTCACAGATACGCAGTATTTT. The chain recombines TRBV6-4 with TRBJ2-3; D is undetermined. This CDR3 is 13 amino acids long. CDR1 and CDR2 (germline): MRHNA, SNTAGT. V lost 2 bases, J lost 2 bases, and 5 bases lay in between.

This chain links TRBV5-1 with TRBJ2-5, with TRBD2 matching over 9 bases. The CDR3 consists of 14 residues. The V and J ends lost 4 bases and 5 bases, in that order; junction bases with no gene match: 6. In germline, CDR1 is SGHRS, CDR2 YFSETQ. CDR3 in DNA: TGCGCCAGCAGCGAAGCGGGGGGCCGGGAGACCCAGTACTTC. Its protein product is CASSEAGGRETQYF.

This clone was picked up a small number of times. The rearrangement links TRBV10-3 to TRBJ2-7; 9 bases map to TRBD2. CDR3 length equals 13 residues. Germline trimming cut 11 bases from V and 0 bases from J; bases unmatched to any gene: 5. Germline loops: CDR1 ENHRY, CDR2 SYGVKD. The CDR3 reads CAVSGSHSYEQYF. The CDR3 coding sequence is TGTGCCGTTAGCGGGAGCCACTCCTACGAGCAGTACTTC.

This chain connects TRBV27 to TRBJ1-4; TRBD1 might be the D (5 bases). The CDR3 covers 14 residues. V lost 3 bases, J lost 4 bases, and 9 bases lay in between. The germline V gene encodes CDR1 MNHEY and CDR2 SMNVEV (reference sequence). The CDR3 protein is CASSFAGVNEKLFF. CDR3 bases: TGTGCCAGCAGTTTTGCGGGGGTTAATGAAAAACTGTTTTTT.

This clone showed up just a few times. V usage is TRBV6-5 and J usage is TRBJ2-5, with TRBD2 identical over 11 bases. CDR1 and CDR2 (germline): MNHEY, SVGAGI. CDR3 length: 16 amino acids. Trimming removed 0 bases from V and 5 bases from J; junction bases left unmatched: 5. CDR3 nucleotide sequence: TGTGCCAGCAGTTACTCGGGACTAGCGGAAGGGGAGACCCAGTACTTC. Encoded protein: CASSYSGLAEGETQYF.

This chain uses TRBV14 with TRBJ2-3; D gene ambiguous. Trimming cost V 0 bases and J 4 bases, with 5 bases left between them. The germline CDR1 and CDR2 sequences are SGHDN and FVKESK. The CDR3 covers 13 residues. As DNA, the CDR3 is TGTGCCAGCAGCCAAGATATCGCAGATACGCAGTATTTT. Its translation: CASSQDIADTQYF.

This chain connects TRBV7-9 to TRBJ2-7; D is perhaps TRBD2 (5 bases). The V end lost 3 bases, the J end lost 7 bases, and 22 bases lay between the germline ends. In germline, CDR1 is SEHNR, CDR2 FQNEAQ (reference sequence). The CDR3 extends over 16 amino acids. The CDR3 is CASSLPDGKSVREQYF. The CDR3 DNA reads TGTGCCAGCAGCTTGCCGGACGGGAAGAGTGTTAGGGAGCAGTACTTC.

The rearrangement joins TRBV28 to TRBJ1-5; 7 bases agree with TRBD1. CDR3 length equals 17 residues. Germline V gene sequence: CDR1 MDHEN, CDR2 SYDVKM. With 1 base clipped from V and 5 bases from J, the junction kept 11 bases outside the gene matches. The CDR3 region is CASSLFSGGGRDQPQHF. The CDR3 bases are TGTGCCAGCAGTTTATTCTCGGGAGGGGGCAGGGATCAGCCCCAGCATTTT.

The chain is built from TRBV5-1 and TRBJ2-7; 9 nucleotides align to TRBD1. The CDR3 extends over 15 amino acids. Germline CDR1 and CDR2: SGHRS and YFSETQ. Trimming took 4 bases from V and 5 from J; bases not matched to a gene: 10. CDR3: CASSTSGTGYNEQYF. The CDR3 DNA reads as TGCGCCAGCAGCACATCCGGGACAGGGTACAACGAGCAGTACTTC.

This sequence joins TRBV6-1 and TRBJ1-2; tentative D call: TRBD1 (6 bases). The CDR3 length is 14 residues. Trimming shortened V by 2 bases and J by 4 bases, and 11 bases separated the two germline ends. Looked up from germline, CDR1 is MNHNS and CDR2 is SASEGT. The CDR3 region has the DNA TGTGCCAGCAGTGAACAGGGGAGTGGCTATGGCTACACCTTC. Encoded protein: CASSEQGSGYGYTF.

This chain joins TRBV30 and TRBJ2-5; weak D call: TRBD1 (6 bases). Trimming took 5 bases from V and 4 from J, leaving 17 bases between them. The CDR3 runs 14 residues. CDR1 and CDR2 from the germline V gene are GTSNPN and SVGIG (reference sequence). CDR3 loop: CAWAGGRRLETQYF. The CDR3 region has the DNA TGTGCCTGGGCTGGGGGCAGGCGTTTAGAGACCCAGTACTTC. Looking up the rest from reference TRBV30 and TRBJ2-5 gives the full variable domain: SQTIHQWPATLVQPVGSPLSLECTVEGTSNPNLYWYRQAAGRGLQLLFYSVGIGQISSEVPQNLSASRPQDRQFILSSKKLLLSDSGFYLCAWAGGRRLETQYFGPGTRLLVL.